A single sample gave rise to the 15 T cell receptor beta chains below, sequenced in a study of T-cell memory formation after mild COVID-19. From the 5' RACE reads, TCRdb called clonotypes with MiXCR, one entry per CDR3 protein. The repertoire holds roughly 250,000 distinct CDR3 sequences, with about a sixth as singletons. The sample consisted of PBMCs or a T cell subset sorted from them (not recorded which). These receptor sequences come from a man aged 18 to 30 who had mild COVID-19 (a few samples of this study predate the infection). Cell type and time point are not known.

In this sample, this clonotype turned up a few times. V and J are TRBV29-1 and TRBJ1-4; no reliable D call. CDR1 is SQVTM, CDR2 ANQGSEA, per germline. There are 10 residues in the CDR3. With 4 bases removed from V and 8 bases from J, the gap between germline ends came to 5 bases. CDR3 nucleotides: TGCAGCGTTGGGGGAGAAAAACTGTTTTTT. Protein: CSVGGEKLFF.

Only a few counts were recorded for this clonotype. This chain links TRBV2 with TRBJ2-3; 10 bases align to TRBD2. The CDR3 loop spans 15 amino acids. V shed 6 bases, J shed 7 bases, and the junction held 10 bases outside the gene matches. The germline V gene encodes CDR1 SNHLY and CDR2 FYNNEI. CDR3 protein: CASRSWGTSEYTQYF. CDR3 DNA sequence: TGTGCCAGCAGGTCCTGGGGGACTAGCGAGTATACGCAGTATTTT.

The table lists this clonotype with a few counts. This chain links TRBV19 with TRBJ1-5, with a tentative D call TRBD1 (5 bases). Trimming left V 5 bases short and J 6 bases short, with 11 bases between. The length of the CDR3 is 13 residues. Germline V gene lookup returns CDR1 LNHDA and CDR2 SQIVND (reference sequence). CDR3 nucleotides: TGTGCCAGTAGTCCCCAGGGTGTTCAGCCCCAGCATTTT. Its protein product is CASSPQGVQPQHF.

The rearrangement joins TRBV6-6 to TRBJ2-1, with a tentative D call TRBD1 (5 bases). V was clipped by 2 bases and J by 3 bases, with 11 bases between them. The CDR3 runs to 15 residues. Germline V gives CDR1 MNHNY, CDR2 SVGAGI (reference sequence). The CDR3 here is CASSYPATVYNEQFF. The DNA for the CDR3 is TGTGCCAGCAGTTACCCGGCGACAGTCTACAATGAGCAGTTCTTC.

A few counts support this clonotype. This chain uses TRBV5-1 with TRBJ2-1, with D uncertain. The CDR3 spans 15 residues. The V gene lost 0 bases and the J gene lost 5 bases, with 12 bases spanning the gap. The germline gives CDR1 SGHRS, CDR2 YFSETQ. The CDR3 nucleotides read TGCGCCAGCAGCTTGGACTCCCGAAGACACAATGAGCAGTTCTTC. This gives the protein CASSLDSRRHNEQFF.

The chain uses TRBV6-6 and TRBJ2-7, with D possibly being TRBD1 (5 bases). The CDR3 contains 14 residues. V lost 0 bases and J 0 bases, leaving 6 bases between the germline ends. CDR1 is MNHNY, CDR2 SVGAGI, per germline (reference sequence). CDR3 coding DNA: TGTGCCAGCAGTTACTCGACAGACTCCTACGAGCAGTACGTC. Amino acid sequence: CASSYSTDSYEQYV.

This clonotype appeared a few times. V usage is TRBV5-4 and J usage is TRBJ2-7, with 12 bases matching TRBD1. The CDR3 contains 14 residues. Per the germline V gene, CDR1 is SGHNT and CDR2 is YYREEE (reference sequence). V trimming: 1 base; J trimming: 5 bases; junction bases outside the gene matches: 1. The CDR3 DNA follows: TGTGCCAGCAGCTTGCGGGACAGGGGGCACGAGCAGTACTTC. Amino acids: CASSLRDRGHEQYF. Full variable domain (outside the CDR3, taken from reference TRBV5-4 and TRBJ2-7): ETGVTQSPTHLIKTRGQQVTLRCSSQSGHNTVSWYQQALGQGPQFIFQYYREEENGRGNFPPRFSGLQFPNYSSELNVNALELDDSALYLCASSLRDRGHEQYFGPGTRLTVT.

The chain joins TRBV12-3 or TRBV12-4 to TRBJ2-1; TRBD1 matches at 11 bases. The ends lost 3 bases at V and 3 bases at J; junction bases unmatched: 4. The CDR3 length is 16 residues. DNA of the CDR3: TGTGCCAGCAGTTTTAAAGGGACAGGGGGCTACAATGAGCAGTTCTTC. This encodes CASSFKGTGGYNEQFF.

The DNA for the CDR3 is TGTGCCAGCAGGAACTCCGGGCAGCCCACACTCTATGGCTACACCTTC. It codes for CASRNSGQPTLYGYTF. V is TRBV28 and J is TRBJ1-2; no firm D call. Per the germline V gene, CDR1 is MDHEN and CDR2 is SYDVKM. This CDR3 is 16 amino acids long. The V end was cut by 6 bases, the J end by 4 bases, with 21 bases between.

This clonotype has ten or more counts. This rearrangement joins TRBV4-3 to TRBJ2-1, with D tentatively TRBD1 (6 bases). The V end was cut by 5 bases, the J end by 0 bases, with 11 bases between. Germline loops: CDR1 LGHNA, CDR2 YSLEER. The CDR3 length is 15 residues. CDR3 in amino acids: CASSTNRASYNEQFF. The DNA for the CDR3 is TGCGCCAGCAGCACGAACAGGGCCTCCTACAATGAGCAGTTCTTC.

The chain is built from TRBV5-1 and TRBJ2-2; D not certain. V was pared by 0 bases and J by 5 bases, with 8 bases between. There are 14 residues in the CDR3. CDR1 is SGHRS and CDR2 is YFSETQ in the germline V gene. This CDR3 is CASSLEVLTGELFF. CDR3 coding DNA: TGCGCCAGCAGCTTGGAAGTTTTGACCGGGGAGCTGTTTTTT.

This clonotype was seen a few times. The V gene is TRBV4-3, the J gene TRBJ2-3; TRBD2 might be the D (6 bases). The CDR3 covers 15 residues. Germline lookup yields CDR1 LGHNA and CDR2 YSLEER. V was trimmed by 0 bases and J by 7 bases, leaving 14 bases between them. The CDR3 reads CASSQDGGVGNTQYF. In DNA form, the CDR3 reads TGCGCCAGCAGCCAAGATGGAGGGGTAGGAAATACGCAGTATTTT.

This clonotype was found a few times. This chain joins TRBV7-9 and TRBJ2-2; D remains ambiguous. The germline CDR1 and CDR2 sequences are SEHNR and FQNEAQ (reference sequence). V lost 6 bases and J 8 bases, leaving 13 bases between the germline ends. This CDR3 has 13 amino acids. CDR3 residues: CASRLRWEGELFF. The DNA for the CDR3 is TGTGCCAGCAGGCTTCGTTGGGAAGGGGAGCTGTTTTTT.

There are a few counts of this clonotype. This sequence joins TRBV6-5 and TRBJ2-7, with TRBD1 as a possible D gene (5 bases). Per germline, CDR1 MNHEY and CDR2 SVGAGI. The CDR3 totals 15 residues. V was cut by 2 bases and J by 3 bases, with 14 bases left in between. CDR3 DNA sequence: TGTGCCAGCAGTTACCAGACACCGACAGACTACGAGCAGTACTTC. Translation gives CASSYQTPTDYEQYF.

A few counts support this clonotype. This chain's CDR3 is CASSGTGAGNTIYF. The CDR3, as DNA: TGTGCCAGCAGTGGGACAGGGGCAGGAAACACCATATATTTT. The V and J genes are TRBV12-3 or TRBV12-4 and TRBJ1-3; 10 nucleotides align to TRBD1. The CDR3 spans 14 residues. Trimming cost V 5 bases and J 4 bases; bases outside gene matches: 2.